The next 16 T cell receptor beta chains were all read from a single sample in a study of blood T cell repertoires in COVID-19. Method: immunoSEQ multiplex PCR; TCRdb's copy keeps in-frame clones and lacks some. The sample carries under 200,000 clones, 85% recorded once. Input material: peripheral blood. Source of these receptors: a woman older than 75 with COVID-19, enrolled during active disease.

The chain is built from TRBV14 and TRBJ2-3; possibly TRBD1 for D (6 bases). CDR3 length: 12 residues. Trimming stripped 5 bases from V and 6 bases from J, with 9 bases between. Germline V CDR1 and CDR2: SGHDN, FVKESK. As DNA, the CDR3 is TGTGCCAGCAGCTCCGACAGGGATACGCAGTATTTT. It translates to CASSSDRDTQYF.

The chain recombines TRBV19 with TRBJ1-1; D perhaps matches TRBD1 (5 bases). V dropped 1 base and J dropped 10 bases, with 13 bases sitting between them. CDR1 and CDR2 (germline): LNHDA, SQIVND (reference sequence). The CDR3 runs to 13 residues. CDR3 nucleotides: TGTGCCAGTAGTATAGTGGGGCCTAGGGGAGCTTTCTTT. Translation: CASSIVGPRGAFF.

This clone was seen a few times. The CDR3 region is CASSGGFGISPLHF. In DNA, the CDR3 is TGTGCCAGCTCAGGTGGTTTCGGTATTTCACCCCTCCACTTT. The chain uses TRBV18 and TRBJ1-6, with D uncertain. V lost 5 bases, J lost 9 bases, and 14 bases lay in between. The CDR3 extends over 14 amino acids. The V gene's germline CDR1 is KGHSH and CDR2 LQKENI.

The rearrangement joins TRBV7-8 to TRBJ2-2; no reliable D call. The CDR3 totals 16 residues. The germline V and J ends were trimmed by 1 base and 4 bases, with 13 bases remaining between them. In germline, CDR1 is SGHVS, CDR2 FQNEAQ. The CDR3 DNA is TGTGCCAGCAGCTTAGTATTCAACGGGTTCACCGGGGAGCTGTTTTTT. Amino acids: CASSLVFNGFTGELFF.

The rearrangement links TRBV5-8 to TRBJ2-1; D remains unclear. CDR1 SGHTS and CDR2 YDEGEE come from the germline V gene. Deletions cut 4 bases from V and 12 bases from J, with 14 bases between. This CDR3 is built from 12 residues. CDR3 amino acids: CASSPTAAGQFF. The CDR3, as DNA: TGTGCCAGCAGCCCTACAGCCGCCGGGCAGTTCTTC.

The rearrangement links TRBV7-6 to TRBJ2-3; D is perhaps TRBD1 (5 bases). Trimming shortened V by 0 bases and J by 2 bases, and 9 bases separated the two germline ends. CDR3 length: 15 residues. Germline V gene lookup returns CDR1 SGHVS and CDR2 FNYEAQ. The CDR3 DNA reads as TGTGCCAGCAGCTTAGCGGCAGGGAACACAGATACGCAGTATTTT. It yields the protein CASSLAAGNTDTQYF.

The V call is TRBV11-2, the J call TRBJ1-1, with D perhaps matching TRBD1 (5 bases). The CDR3 spans 13 residues. V lost 4 bases to trimming and J lost 7 bases, with 13 bases between them. CDR1 and CDR2 (germline): SGHAT, FQNNGV. The CDR3 reads CASSSYGGGEAFF. The CDR3 coding sequence is TGTGCCAGCAGCTCGTACGGGGGAGGTGAAGCTTTCTTT. Together with reference TRBV11-2 and TRBJ1-1, the CDR3 gives the full variable domain: EAGVAQSPRYKIIEKRQSVAFWCNPISGHATLYWYQQILGQGPKLLIQFQNNGVVDDSQLPKDRFSAERLKGVDSTLKIQPAKLEDSAVYLCASSSYGGGEAFFGQGTRLTVV.

J is TRBJ2-2 and V is TRBV3-1 (or the pseudogene TRBV3-2), with D unresolved. V was pared by 4 bases and J by 4 bases, with 13 bases between. The CDR3 loop spans 15 amino acids. The germline V gene encodes CDR1 LGHDT and CDR2 YNNKEL (reference sequence). The CDR3 DNA reads as TGTGCCAGCAGCCCCCGGCAAGGCGGCACCGGGGAGCTGTTTTTT. This gives the protein CASSPRQGGTGELFF.

The chain employs TRBV3-1 (or the pseudogene TRBV3-2) and TRBJ1-2; 7 bases are shared with TRBD1. The CDR3 is 15 amino acids. The V gene end was trimmed by 1 base and the J gene end by 3 bases; junction bases not matched to a gene: 5. From germline, CDR1 is LGHDT and CDR2 YNNKEL (reference sequence). DNA for the CDR3: TGTGCCAGCAGCCAAGTTGGTAGGGGGCACTATGGCTACACCTTC. This gives the protein CASSQVGRGHYGYTF.

This chain uses TRBV12-3 or TRBV12-4 with TRBJ1-5; D gene ambiguous. Trimming took off 2 bases at V and 5 bases at J, with 7 bases between the two ends. The CDR3 loop spans 13 amino acids. The chain's CDR3 is CASSLSRDQPQHF. The CDR3 DNA is TGTGCCAGCAGTTTAAGCCGGGATCAGCCCCAGCATTTT.

The sample holds one count of this clone. The chain uses TRBV3-1 (or the pseudogene TRBV3-2) and TRBJ1-1; D remains ambiguous. Germline V lookup: CDR1 LGHDT, CDR2 YNNKEL (reference sequence). The CDR3 is made up of 13 amino acids. The germline V and J ends were trimmed by 2 bases and 4 bases, with 8 bases remaining between them. The CDR3 DNA is TGTGCCAGCAGCCAACCGGGAAGCACTGAAGCTTTCTTT. It specifies CASSQPGSTEAFF.

This sequence joins TRBV5-1 and TRBJ1-4, with TRBD1 matching over 7 bases. V shed 0 bases and J 5 bases; nucleotides not matched to a gene: 4. Germline CDR1 reads SGHRS; CDR2 reads YFSETQ. The CDR3 runs 15 residues. The CDR3 DNA follows: TGCGCCAGCAGCTTGGATGGGACAGACAATGAAAAACTGTTTTTT. Protein product: CASSLDGTDNEKLFF.

This rearrangement joins TRBV6-5 to TRBJ2-3; 7 bases are a match to TRBD1. Germline V CDR1 and CDR2: MNHEY, SVGAGI. The CDR3 runs to 14 residues. V shed 7 bases and J 9 bases; nucleotides not matched to a gene: 13. CDR3 DNA: TGTGCCAGCAAAGACAGGGTACCCATCCAAACGCAGTATTTT. This sequence encodes CASKDRVPIQTQYF.

The V and J genes are TRBV5-8 and TRBJ1-4; D might be TRBD1 (5 bases). CDR1 is SGHTS, CDR2 YDEGEE, per germline. Between the trimmed V and J ends, which lost 3 bases and 14 bases, there was a span of 17 bases. The CDR3 is 13 amino acids. The CDR3 loop is CASSSAGPRSLFF. For the CDR3, the DNA is TGTGCCAGCAGCTCGGCGGGGCCCCGTAGTCTGTTTTTT.

V is TRBV3-1 (or the pseudogene TRBV3-2) and J is TRBJ1-3; 7 positions agree with TRBD1. CDR1 and CDR2 from the germline V gene are LGHDT and YNNKEL (reference sequence). The CDR3 sequence is 14 residues long. V was pared by 4 bases and J by 4 bases, with 4 bases of the junction left unmatched. Written as DNA, the CDR3 is TGTGCCAGCAGCCCTTCGACAGGGGGAAACACCATATATTTT. This codes for CASSPSTGGNTIYF.

V is TRBV12-3 or TRBV12-4 and J is TRBJ1-5; tentative D call: TRBD1 (5 bases). This CDR3 region has 13 residues. V gave up 2 bases and J gave up 5 bases, with 7 bases separating them. CDR3 sequence: CASSLTGDQPQHF. The CDR3 DNA sequence: TGTGCCAGCAGTTTAACGGGGGATCAGCCCCAGCATTTT.